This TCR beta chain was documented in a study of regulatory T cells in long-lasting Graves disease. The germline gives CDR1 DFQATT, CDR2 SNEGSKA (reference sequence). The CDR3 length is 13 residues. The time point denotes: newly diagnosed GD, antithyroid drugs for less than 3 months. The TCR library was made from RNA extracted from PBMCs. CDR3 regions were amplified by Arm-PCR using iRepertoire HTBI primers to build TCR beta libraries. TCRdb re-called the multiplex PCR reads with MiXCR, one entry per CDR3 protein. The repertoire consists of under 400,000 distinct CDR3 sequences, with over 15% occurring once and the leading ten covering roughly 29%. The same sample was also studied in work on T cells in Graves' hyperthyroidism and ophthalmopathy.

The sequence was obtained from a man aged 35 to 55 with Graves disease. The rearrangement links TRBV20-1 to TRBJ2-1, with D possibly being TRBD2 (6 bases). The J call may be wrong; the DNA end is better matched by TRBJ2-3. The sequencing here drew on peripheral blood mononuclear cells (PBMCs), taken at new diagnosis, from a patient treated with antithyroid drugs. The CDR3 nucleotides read TGCAGTGCTAGGAAGGAGCGGGTATATACGCAGTATTTT. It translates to CSARKERVYTQYF.